Below, 23 T cell receptor beta chains from the same sample are listed, as sequenced in a study of OX40 agonist ivuxolimab in advanced cancers. This table comes from immunoSEQ multiplex PCR, and its TCRdb copy is limited to in-frame clones, with some not included. Altogether about 100,000 clones are present, approximately 90% being singletons, with the ten largest covering more than 0.25%. The sequences come from CD4+ or CD8+ T cells sorted from blood, collected in a trial of the OX40 agonist ivuxolimab. Receptors originate from an adult with an advanced solid tumor such as melanoma, head and neck, liver or kidney cancer.

This clone was recorded a few times. The V and J genes are TRBV11-2 and TRBJ1-5; the match to TRBD1 covers 11 bases. Germline CDR1 and CDR2: SGHAT and FQNNGV. This CDR3 is built from 14 residues. V trimming: 5 bases; J trimming: 6 bases; junction bases outside the gene matches: 3. The CDR3 loop is CASSQGQGGQPQHF. CDR3 bases: TGTGCCAGCAGCCAGGGACAGGGGGGTCAGCCCCAGCATTTT. The complete variable domain, with remaining parts taken from reference TRBV11-2 and TRBJ1-5, reads EAGVAQSPRYKIIEKRQSVAFWCNPISGHATLYWYQQILGQGPKLLIQFQNNGVVDDSQLPKDRFSAERLKGVDSTLKIQPAKLEDSAVYLCASSQGQGGQPQHFGDGTRLSIL.

As for this clone: The sample has other DNA sequences that encode this CDR3 too. The V and J genes are TRBV5-1 and TRBJ1-4; D uncertain. CDR3 size: 14 residues. Trimming shortened V by 0 bases and J by 5 bases, and 8 bases separated the two germline ends. Per germline, CDR1 SGHRS and CDR2 YFSETQ. The CDR3: CASSLGRTNEKLFF. In nucleotides, the CDR3 is TGCGCCAGCAGCTTGGGTCGTACGAATGAAAAACTGTTTTTT.

V is TRBV6-5 and J is TRBJ2-7; the match to TRBD2 covers 9 bases. Trimming at V came to 6 bases and at J to 6 bases, leaving 9 bases not matched to a gene. The V gene's germline CDR1 is MNHEY and CDR2 SVGAGI. This CDR3 comprises 14 residues. In nucleotides, the CDR3 is TGTGCCAGCAGAAAATTAGCGGGAGACGGCGAGCAGTACTTC. Amino acid sequence: CASRKLAGDGEQYF.

The rearrangement uses TRBV6-4 and TRBJ2-2; the match to TRBD2 covers 13 bases. The J segment lost 0 bases and the V segment lost 10 bases, leaving 8 bases of the junction unmatched. The V gene's germline CDR1 is MRHNA and CDR2 SNTAGT. CDR3 size: 17 residues. CDR3 DNA sequence: TGTGCCATCCGGACTAGCGGGAGACTAGCGAACACCGGGGAGCTGTTTTTT. Its translation: CAIRTSGRLANTGELFF.

J is TRBJ1-2 and V is TRBV12-1; the table's D call TRBD1 went unverified against the DNA. TRBV12-1 is a pseudogene locus. The CDR3 runs to 14 residues. The CDR3 reads CASSSRQETNGYTF. In DNA form, the CDR3 reads TGTGCCAGCAGCTCCCGACAGGAAACTAACGGCTACACCTTC.

CDR3 in DNA: TGTGCCAGTAGTATGAGGGGGAGCCTAGGGACCGGGGAGCTGTTTTTT. It translates to CASSMRGSLGTGELFF. This chain links TRBV19 with TRBJ2-2, with a tentative D call TRBD1 (6 bases). V was pared by 3 bases and J by 5 bases, with 16 bases between. The CDR3 is 16 amino acids. Per the germline V gene, CDR1 is LNHDA and CDR2 is SQIVND (reference sequence).

This clone has only a few counts. The chain joins TRBV27 to TRBJ1-1; perhaps TRBD1 as D (6 bases). Germline V gene lookup returns CDR1 MNHEY and CDR2 SMNVEV (reference sequence). The V end was cut by 6 bases, the J end by 4 bases, with 12 bases between. This CDR3 has 13 residues. The CDR3 region has the DNA TGTGCCAGCAGCACGACAGGTCGCACTGAAGCTTTCTTT. As protein: CASSTTGRTEAFF.

Here the CDR3 DNA reads TGTGCCAGTAGTATACAAGGGCGAGGAACTGAAGCTTTCTTT. This codes for CASSIQGRGTEAFF. The chain employs TRBV19 and TRBJ1-1; D gene uncertain. This CDR3 spans 14 amino acids. Germline V gene sequence: CDR1 LNHDA, CDR2 SQIVND (reference sequence). V was trimmed by 2 bases and J by 5 bases, leaving 12 bases between them.

This clone has a single count. The rearrangement joins TRBV7-9 to TRBJ2-5; D possibly uses TRBD1 or TRBD2 (5 bases each). The CDR3 sequence is 13 residues long. From germline, CDR1 is SEHNR and CDR2 FQNEAQ (reference sequence). V dropped 2 bases and J dropped 7 bases, with 11 bases sitting between them. CDR3 bases: TGTGCCAGCAGCTTACGGGACGGGGCGACCCAGTACTTC. It translates to CASSLRDGATQYF.

The rearrangement links TRBV7-9 to TRBJ1-2, with 9 bases fitting TRBD1. J lost 4 bases, V lost 0 bases, and 6 bases had no gene match. The CDR3 extends over 16 amino acids. CDR1 is SEHNR and CDR2 is FQNEAQ in the germline V gene (reference sequence). The CDR3 here is CASSLAWTGEGYGYTF. The CDR3 region has the DNA TGTGCCAGCAGCTTAGCCTGGACAGGGGAGGGCTATGGCTACACCTTC.

The chain recombines TRBV27 with TRBJ2-1; 8 bases are shared with TRBD2. The CDR3 has 15 amino acids. CDR1 and CDR2 from the germline V gene are MNHEY and SMNVEV (reference sequence). V gave up 6 bases and J gave up 6 bases; unmatched junction bases: 10. The CDR3 DNA reads TGTGCCAGCAGCCGTTTGGGACTAGGTACCAATGAGCAGTTCTTC. Its protein product is CASSRLGLGTNEQFF.

This sequence joins TRBV28 and TRBJ2-7; 9 bases map to TRBD2. V shed 2 bases, J shed 6 bases, and the junction held 5 bases outside the gene matches. Germline assignment: CDR1 MDHEN and CDR2 SYDVKM. The CDR3 runs to 14 residues. CDR3 bases: TGTGCCAGCAGTTTAGCGGGAGGGCCTCTCGAGCAGTACTTC. Its translation: CASSLAGGPLEQYF.

The chain is built from TRBV30 and TRBJ1-2, with unresolved D. CDR1 is GTSNPN and CDR2 is SVGIG in the germline V gene (reference sequence). There are 11 residues in the CDR3. The V end lost 2 bases, the J end lost 7 bases, and 8 bases lay between the germline ends. CDR3 DNA: TGTGCCTGGAGTAGGTTTGGTGGCTACACCTTC. As protein: CAWSRFGGYTF.

The genes are TRBV6-4 and TRBJ2-2, with D unresolved. V lost 6 bases and J lost 6, with 11 bases in between. The CDR3 loop spans 13 amino acids. Germline-derived CDR1 and CDR2 are MRHNA and SNTAGT. The DNA of the CDR3 is TGTGCCAGCAGACTCGACCAGGCCGGGGAGCTGTTTTTT. Translating it yields CASRLDQAGELFF.

The chain joins TRBV28 to TRBJ1-1, with D possibly TRBD1 on 5 matching bases. CDR3 length: 15 amino acids. Germline assignment: CDR1 MDHEN and CDR2 SYDVKM. Trimming removed 5 bases at V and 1 base at J, with 14 bases between. The CDR3 DNA follows: TGTGCCAGCAGTCCTCCAGGGAGGAGGAACACTGAAGCTTTCTTT. Protein: CASSPPGRRNTEAFF.

The CDR3 sequence: CASSSSGTGGETQYF. CDR3 nucleotides: TGTGCCAGCTCAAGCTCTGGGACAGGGGGAGAGACCCAGTACTTC. The V call is TRBV18, the J call TRBJ2-5; 11 nucleotides align to TRBD1. The CDR3 is 15 residues long. Germline CDR1 and CDR2: KGHSH and LQKENI. Trimming at V came to 5 bases and at J to 4 bases, leaving 6 bases not matched to a gene. Combining the CDR3 with reference TRBV18 and TRBJ2-5 gives the whole variable domain NAGVMQNPRHLVRRRGQEARLRCSPMKGHSHVYWYRQLPEEGLKFMVYLQKENIIDESGMPKERFSAEFPKEGPSILRIQQVVRGDSAAYFCASSSSGTGGETQYFGPGTRLLVL.

This rearrangement joins TRBV5-1 to TRBJ2-5; the D gene is possibly TRBD1 (5 bases). V lost 4 bases and J 3 bases, leaving 10 bases between the germline ends. The germline V gene encodes CDR1 SGHRS and CDR2 YFSETQ. The CDR3 runs 13 residues. CDR3 in amino acids: CASSPRVEETQYF. CDR3 sequence (DNA): TGCGCCAGCAGCCCCAGGGTTGAAGAGACCCAGTACTTC.

The chain carries TRBV19 and TRBJ2-7; D is possibly TRBD1 or TRBD2 (6 bases each). Germline CDR1 reads LNHDA; CDR2 reads SQIVND (reference sequence). The CDR3 contains 14 residues. The V and J ends lost 4 bases and 3 bases respectively, with 13 bases between them. The CDR3 reads CASSNGGAGYEQYF. CDR3 sequence (DNA): TGTGCCAGTAGTAACGGGGGCGCCGGCTACGAGCAGTACTTC.

This clone has a single count. The rearrangement joins TRBV7-7 to TRBJ2-3; D gene unclear. The CDR3 totals 13 residues. Germline CDR1 reads SSHAT; CDR2 reads FNYEAQ (reference sequence). V lost 0 bases, J lost 5 bases, and 6 bases lay in between. CDR3 in amino acids: CASSLAVGDTQYF. DNA of the CDR3: TGTGCCAGCAGCTTAGCGGTTGGAGATACGCAGTATTTT.

This clone is a singleton in its sample. The chain carries TRBV14 and TRBJ2-1; TRBD2 matches at 8 bases. V was clipped by 1 base and J by 8 bases; unmatched bases: 10. This CDR3 spans 16 amino acids. Germline V gives CDR1 SGHDN, CDR2 FVKESK. CDR3 sequence (DNA): TGTGCCAGCAGCCAAGGGTGGACTAGCCCTTTGGATGAGCAGTTCTTC. Translated: CASSQGWTSPLDEQFF.

V is TRBV6-4 and J is TRBJ2-1; 11 nucleotides line up with TRBD2. With 4 bases clipped from V and 10 bases from J, the junction kept 6 bases outside the gene matches. Germline V gives CDR1 MRHNA, CDR2 SNTAGT. This CDR3 contains 14 residues. The CDR3 loop reads CASSVAGTSGEQFF. The CDR3, as DNA: TGTGCCAGCAGTGTCGCCGGGACTAGCGGCGAGCAGTTCTTC.

Notes on this clone: One end of the junction varies from germline; a read error may be responsible. The chain joins TRBV15 to TRBJ2-5; 10 bases map to TRBD2. Germline V gene sequence: CDR1 LNHNV, CDR2 YYDKDF (reference sequence). There are 14 residues in the CDR3. The CDR3 coding sequence is TGTGCCACCAGCAGAGATCTAGCGGGAGAGGCCCAGTACTTC. Protein product: CATSRDLAGEAQYF.

J is TRBJ2-5 and V is TRBV4-2; D unclear. V was pared by 1 base and J by 4 bases, with 4 bases between. Germline lookup yields CDR1 LGHNA and CDR2 YNFKEQ. This CDR3 comprises 12 residues. The CDR3 region is CASSQGGETQYF. For the CDR3, the DNA is TGTGCCAGCAGCCAAGGGGGAGAGACCCAGTACTTC.